Below, 18 T cell receptor beta chains from the same sample are listed, as sequenced in a study of OX40 agonist ivuxolimab in advanced cancers. The method was immunoSEQ multiplex PCR; TCRdb's version includes in-frame clones alone and lacks a portion of them. Of tens of thousands of clones listed, roughly 90% are singletons. Sample: CD4+ or CD8+ T cells sorted from blood, taken in a trial of the OX40 agonist ivuxolimab. Receptors were obtained from an adult with an advanced solid tumor such as melanoma, head and neck, liver or kidney cancer.

This chain joins TRBV7-9 and TRBJ2-7; D may be TRBD2 (6 bases). CDR1 and CDR2 from the germline V gene are SEHNR and FQNEAQ (reference sequence). V lost 1 base and J 2 bases, leaving 12 bases between the germline ends. The CDR3 extends over 15 amino acids. This chain's CDR3 is CASSLEGTGAYEQYF. Written as DNA, the CDR3 is TGTGCCAGCAGCTTAGAAGGGACTGGGGCCTACGAGCAGTACTTC.

This chain joins TRBV9 and TRBJ2-3; 11 bases line up with TRBD1. The CDR3 spans 14 residues. Germline CDR1 SGDLS, CDR2 YYNGEE. V shed 0 bases and J 6 bases; nucleotides not matched to a gene: 0. The CDR3 reads CASSVGTGGDTQYF. CDR3 in DNA: TGTGCCAGCAGCGTAGGGACAGGGGGCGATACGCAGTATTTT.

V is TRBV27 and J is TRBJ2-7, with D maybe TRBD1 (7 bases). In germline, CDR1 is MNHEY, CDR2 SMNVEV (reference sequence). Trimming shortened V by 6 bases and J by 3 bases, and 21 bases separated the two germline ends. The CDR3 length is 16 residues. The CDR3 sequence: CASSLTSGDRIYEQYF. In nucleotides, the CDR3 is TGTGCCAGCAGCCTCACCTCGGGGGACAGAATCTACGAGCAGTACTTC.

The gene calls are TRBV6-5 and TRBJ2-7, with D hard to call. V was clipped by 4 bases and J by 1 base, with 2 bases between them. The CDR3 totals 11 residues. Germline V gene sequence: CDR1 MNHEY, CDR2 SVGAGI. CDR3 DNA: TGTGCCAGCAGTTTTTCCTACGAGCAGTACTTC. Translating gives CASSFSYEQYF.

There are a few counts of this clone. The chain recombines TRBV4-2 with TRBJ1-2, with TRBD1 matching over 7 bases. The CDR3 is made up of 14 amino acids. Germline V gene lookup returns CDR1 LGHNA and CDR2 YNFKEQ. V was pared by 6 bases and J by 1 base, with 5 bases of the junction left unmatched. The CDR3 here is CASSLDRNNYGYTF. The CDR3 bases are TGTGCCAGCAGTCTGGACAGGAATAACTATGGCTACACCTTC.

The sample holds many counts of this clone. The chain links TRBV9 to TRBJ2-2, with TRBD2 matching over 9 bases. V shed 2 bases, J shed 0 bases, and the junction held 5 bases outside the gene matches. The CDR3 is made up of 17 amino acids. The germline V gene has CDR1 SGDLS and CDR2 YYNGEE. CDR3 nucleotide sequence: TGTGCCAGCAGCGTCAAGCGGGAGGAAACGAACACCGGGGAGCTGTTTTTT. This codes for CASSVKREETNTGELFF.

The chain uses TRBV25-1 and TRBJ1-5, with unresolved D. CDR1 is MGHDK and CDR2 is SYGVNS in the germline V gene. This CDR3 region has 14 residues. The CDR3 sequence: CDSESRSCNQPQHF. For the CDR3, the DNA is TGTGATTCTGAAAGCCGGAGTTGCAATCAGCCCCAGCATTTT.

The chain has TRBV6-5 and TRBJ1-4; perhaps TRBD1 as D (5 bases). CDR3 length: 11 residues. V lost 2 bases and J lost 10, with 5 bases in between. CDR1 is MNHEY and CDR2 is SVGAGI in the germline V gene. The CDR3 sequence: CASSYGGKLFF. In DNA, the CDR3 is TGTGCCAGCAGTTACGGGGGAAAACTGTTTTTT.

The chain employs TRBV5-1 and TRBJ2-3; D assignment may be TRBD1 or TRBD2 (6 bases each). V was clipped by 1 base and J by 4 bases, with 13 bases between them. The CDR3 runs to 15 residues. The germline V gene encodes CDR1 SGHRS and CDR2 YFSETQ. CDR3 loop: CASSLMGGWPDTQYF. In DNA form, the CDR3 reads TGCGCCAGCAGCTTGATGGGGGGCTGGCCAGATACGCAGTATTTT.

This chain uses TRBV13 with TRBJ2-1; 8 bases are shared with TRBD1. The germline gives CDR1 PRHDT, CDR2 FYEKMQ (reference sequence). This CDR3 is 16 amino acids long. Trimming removed 4 bases from V and 1 base from J; junction bases left unmatched: 6. The CDR3 protein is CASSSAQGASYNEQFF. The CDR3 nucleotides are TGTGCCAGCAGCTCCGCCCAGGGGGCGTCCTACAATGAGCAGTTCTTC.

This rearrangement joins TRBV9 to TRBJ2-3; TRBD2 matches at 13 bases. J was trimmed by 4 bases and V by 2 bases; bases with no gene match: 1. The CDR3 is 15 residues long. Germline V gives CDR1 SGDLS, CDR2 YYNGEE. The CDR3 protein is CASSVGLAGADTQYF. CDR3 sequence (DNA): TGTGCCAGCAGCGTCGGACTAGCGGGAGCAGATACGCAGTATTTT.

This chain connects TRBV7-9 to TRBJ1-3; 7 bases line up with TRBD1. This CDR3 is 12 amino acids long. Trimming removed 4 bases from V and 13 bases from J; junction bases left unmatched: 7. Germline V gene data show CDR1 as SEHNR and CDR2 as FQNEAQ (reference sequence). The CDR3: CASSYVETGIYF. As DNA, the CDR3 is TGTGCCAGCAGCTATGTAGAGACAGGGATATATTTT.

The rearrangement joins TRBV29-1 to TRBJ2-1; D is undetermined. Per germline, CDR1 SQVTM and CDR2 ANQGSEA. Trimming left V 7 bases short and J 6 bases short, with 16 bases between. The CDR3 sequence is 13 residues long. In nucleotides, the CDR3 is TGCAGCGCGCCTAAACAGACTTTCAATGAGCAGTTCTTC. Protein: CSAPKQTFNEQFF.

The chain carries TRBV2 and TRBJ1-5, with D perhaps matching TRBD1 (5 bases). Trimming cost V 5 bases and J 6 bases, with 11 bases left between them. CDR3 size: 13 residues. CDR1 is SNHLY and CDR2 is FYNNEI in the germline V gene. The CDR3 region is CASSSQGGQPQHF. In nucleotides, the CDR3 is TGTGCCAGCAGTTCTCAGGGAGGTCAGCCCCAGCATTTT.

J is TRBJ1-5 and V is TRBV19, with D unclear. Germline V gene sequence: CDR1 LNHDA, CDR2 SQIVND (reference sequence). The CDR3 has 14 amino acids. Deletions cut 11 bases from V and 0 bases from J, with 14 bases between. CDR3 DNA: TGTGCCGCGAGGGCAGCCCTTAGCAATCAGCCCCAGCATTTT. Its protein is CAARAALSNQPQHF.

The J gene is TRBJ1-1, the V gene TRBV7-2; no definite D call. Looked up from germline, CDR1 is SGHTA and CDR2 is FQGNSA. CDR3 length equals 14 residues. The germline V and J ends were trimmed by 5 bases and 1 base, with 11 bases remaining between them. The CDR3 here is CASSPEAGNTEAFF. CDR3 nucleotides: TGTGCCAGCAGCCCGGAGGCAGGGAACACTGAAGCTTTCTTT.

The chain combines TRBV4-2 with TRBJ1-2; no reliable D call. V lost 3 bases and J lost 6, with 14 bases in between. CDR1 is LGHNA, CDR2 YNFKEQ, per germline. The CDR3 has 14 amino acids. The CDR3 DNA reads TGTGCCAGCAGCCAGGACGGAGGAAAGAATGGCTACACCTTC. Translating it yields CASSQDGGKNGYTF.

The table lists this clone with a count of one. The chain links TRBV5-1 to TRBJ2-5, with D perhaps matching TRBD1 (5 bases). The germline CDR1 and CDR2 sequences are SGHRS and YFSETQ. This CDR3 region has 13 residues. The V and J ends lost 2 bases and 5 bases respectively, with 10 bases between them. CDR3 in amino acids: CASSFGQGETQYF. The CDR3 nucleotides read TGCGCCAGCAGCTTCGGTCAGGGTGAGACCCAGTACTTC. The entire variable domain, with the rest obtained from reference TRBV5-1 and TRBJ2-5, is as follows: KAGVTQTPRYLIKTRGQQVTLSCSPISGHRSVSWYQQTPGQGLQFLFEYFSETQRNKGNFPGRFSGRQFSNSRSEMNVSTLELGDSALYLCASSFGQGETQYFGPGTRLLVL.